Sequencing of this T cell receptor (beta chain) was carried out in a study of identical twins. Template switching introduced a universal primer site, and the cDNA bore unique molecular identifiers. TCRdb reanalysed the 5' RACE reads using MiXCR and keeps one entry per CDR3 protein. The sample shows about 200,000 distinct CDR3 sequences, 10% of them seen only once. This clonotype has a count of ten or more. Germline V gene lookup returns CDR1 MNHEY and CDR2 SMNVEV (reference sequence). The V segment lost 2 bases and the J segment 9 bases; nucleotides outside the gene matches: 11. CDR3 length: 17 residues.

Sequencing input: memory T cells sorted from blood. V and J are TRBV27 and TRBJ2-1, with 12 bases aligning to TRBD2. The sequence was collected from a man aged 50 to 60 in good health. In DNA form, the CDR3 reads TGTGCCAGCAGTTTAAGGACTAGCGGGGCTCGTCGGGCTGAGCAGTTCTTC. This sequence encodes CASSLRTSGARRAEQFF.